The rows below give T cell receptor beta chains drawn from one sample of a study of human CD8 memory T cell subsets. TCRdb re-called the 5' RACE reads and catalogs CDR3 proteins one per entry, DNA excluded. This repertoire comprises 6,000 or so distinct CDR3 sequences; its ten largest clones make up about a fifth. The sequenced sample was CD8+ T cells from PBMCs. Receptors originate from a human donor in good health. CDR3s include the opening cysteine and the closing phenylalanine or tryptophan. Not every row has a clone size; where given, it reads once, few, many or a size class.

j_call,clone_size,cdr3_length,v_call,cdr3_aa
TRBJ1-5,large,13,TRBV29-1,CSTGSGEGSPQHF
TRBJ2-7,NA,15,TRBV3-1,CASSLGTGLAYEQYF
TRBJ2-7,NA,14,TRBV14,CASSQWGRAHEQYF
TRBJ2-2,NA,14,TRBV12-3/TRBV12-4,CASSPRTGPGELFF
TRBJ2-7,NA,15,TRBV7-9,CAGQPRGKEGYEQYF
TRBJ1-5,medium-sized,17,TRBV24-1,CATSDRDRHQMDQPQHF
TRBJ1-2,medium-sized,14,TRBV2,CASAEGQGGYGYTF
TRBJ2-2,NA,15,TRBV7-9,CASSPSSGPTGELFF
TRBJ2-1,NA,13,TRBV28,CASSLAGGNEQFF
TRBJ2-7,NA,15,TRBV5-1,CASSPFGTGDIEQYF
TRBJ2-1,NA,11,TRBV14,CASSQDDEQFF
TRBJ2-1,NA,16,TRBV7-2,CASSPSTSGRALEQFF
TRBJ2-7,NA,16,TRBV6-5,CASNPLAGQRSYEQYF
TRBJ2-1,medium-sized,16,TRBV10-2,CASSESRLAVDNEQFF
TRBJ1-2,large,12,TRBV29-1,CSASTGNYGYTF
TRBJ2-5,NA,15,TRBV29-1,CSVDGTGGGGETQYF
TRBJ2-7,NA,14,TRBV28,CASAPRLGFYEQYF
TRBJ2-3,NA,16,TRBV10-3,CAISEVSLTSTDTQYF
TRBJ2-1,NA,13,TRBV6-5,CASSYLGEDEQFF
TRBJ1-1,NA,18,TRBV5-4,CASSPTGQGFTWNTEAFF
TRBJ2-7,medium-sized,13,TRBV29-1,CSVGSGELYEQYF
TRBJ1-6,NA,14,TRBV5-1,CASSLKSMTSPLHF
TRBJ2-2,NA,17,TRBV7-6,CASSLGGGGPGTGELFF
TRBJ2-7,NA,17,TRBV5-1,CASSFYPSGTATYEQYF
TRBJ2-7,medium-sized,15,TRBV28,CASRWGTSLYYEQYF
TRBJ2-7,medium-sized,14,TRBV27,CASSSPGLSLEQYF
TRBJ2-1,NA,15,TRBV19,CASSIGQLGLNEQFF
TRBJ2-3,hyperexpanded,16,TRBV5-1,CASSLGSYSRTDTQYF
TRBJ2-1,NA,12,TRBV5-1,CASSLPAREQFF
TRBJ1-2,NA,12,TRBV5-1,CASSGDDYGYTF
TRBJ2-7,medium-sized,13,TRBV7-2,CASSSATGNEQYF
TRBJ2-1,NA,15,TRBV29-1,CSVVPASAGGFEQFF
TRBJ2-2,NA,15,TRBV18,CASSPPTENTGELFF
TRBJ1-1,NA,13,TRBV29-1,CSVGDGLNTEAFF
TRBJ2-3,NA,15,TRBV20-1,CSARDLQGNTDTQYF
TRBJ2-1,NA,15,TRBV7-2,CASTYGTSGYNEQFF
TRBJ2-2,NA,15,TRBV5-6,CASSLSARIPGELFF
TRBJ1-1,medium-sized,15,TRBV6-5,CASRSNRRQGQEAFF
TRBJ2-7,NA,13,TRBV14,CASSPGAAYEQYF